The entry below describes one T cell receptor (beta chain). Germline values: CDR1 LNHNV, CDR2 YYDKDF (reference sequence). The CDR3 loop spans 15 amino acids. The V segment lost 2 bases and the J segment 4 bases; nucleotides outside the gene matches: 4. Method: immunoSEQ multiplex PCR; TCRdb's copy keeps in-frame clones and lacks some. The sample shows about 25,000 clones, just over 90% of them seen only once. This sample was taken from a study of graft-versus-host responses after intestinal transplantation. The J gene is TRBJ1-2, the V gene TRBV15, with 10 bases identical to TRBD1. The sequencing used PBMCs, collected 18 days after transplant. This TCR derives from a human patient who received an intestinal transplant, so some T cells may come from the graft donor. Here the CDR3 reads CATSRNRDRGYGYTF. The CDR3 DNA follows: TGTGCCACCAGCAGAAACCGGGACAGGGGCTATGGCTACACCTTC.